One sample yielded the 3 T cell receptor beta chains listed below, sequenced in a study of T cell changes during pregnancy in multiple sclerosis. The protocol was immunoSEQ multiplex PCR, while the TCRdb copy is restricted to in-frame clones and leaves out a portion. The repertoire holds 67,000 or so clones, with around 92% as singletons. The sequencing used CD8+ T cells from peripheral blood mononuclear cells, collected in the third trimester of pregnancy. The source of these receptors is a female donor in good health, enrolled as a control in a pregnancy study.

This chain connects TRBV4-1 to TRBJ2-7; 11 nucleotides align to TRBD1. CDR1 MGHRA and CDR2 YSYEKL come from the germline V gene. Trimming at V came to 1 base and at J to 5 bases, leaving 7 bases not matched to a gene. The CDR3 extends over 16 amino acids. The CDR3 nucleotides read TGCGCCAGCAGCCAAGGGACAGGGGGCCCGTCGAACGAGCAGTACTTC. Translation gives CASSQGTGGPSNEQYF.

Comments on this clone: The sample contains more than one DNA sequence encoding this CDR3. CDR3 nucleotide sequence: TGTGCCAGCAGTGAAAGGGGGAATAGCAATCAGCCCCAGCATTTT. Encoded protein: CASSERGNSNQPQHF. The chain carries TRBV2 and TRBJ1-5; maybe TRBD1 (6 bases). Trimming pared 2 bases from V and 0 bases from J, leaving 8 bases between. Germline V CDR1 and CDR2: SNHLY, FYNNEI. This CDR3 region has 15 residues.

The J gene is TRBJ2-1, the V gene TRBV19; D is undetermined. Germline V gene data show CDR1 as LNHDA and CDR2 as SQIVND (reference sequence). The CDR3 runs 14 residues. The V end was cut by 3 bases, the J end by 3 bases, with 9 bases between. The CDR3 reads CASSIDGNYNEQFF. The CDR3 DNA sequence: TGTGCCAGTAGTATTGATGGCAACTACAATGAGCAGTTCTTC.